Detailed here is one TCR beta chain. Its antigen is unidentified. These data belong to a study of cytomegalovirus exposure and HLA in healthy donors. Study observations and caveats: Researchers counted over 150 TCR beta chains as cytomegalovirus-associated. It was assumed in the presence/absence analyses that sequencing depth was roughly uniform across donors. Several of the most significant clusters were apparently associated with common viral pathogens in a later analysis. Prior analysis indicated that the majority of TCR beta V segments exhibited productivity approximately 87% or approximately 30% of the time.

The PCR made use of 60 Vbeta and 13 Jbeta primers. This table comes from immunoSEQ multiplex PCR, and its TCRdb copy is limited to in-frame clones, with some not included. The sample yields more than 85,000 clones, roughly 88% seen once. From germline, CDR1 is SGHAT and CDR2 FQNNGV. The CDR3 is made up of 16 amino acids. V lost 0 bases and J lost 15; bases outside the gene matches: 13. This chain uses TRBV11-2 with TRBJ2-1; TRBD2 matches at 11 bases. What was sequenced was PBMCs. This receptor was identified in a woman between 18 and 29 years old in good health and CMV-seronegative. The CDR3 DNA reads as TGTGCCAGCAGCTTAGACTCGGGAGTAGCGGGGGGGCTTGGGTTCTTC. Translation: CASSLDSGVAGGLGFF.